The 12 T cell receptor beta chains below come from one sample, sequenced in a study of T-cell reconstitution after alpha-beta-depleted transplantation in children. Unique molecular identifiers were used in preparing the TCRbeta library. Via MiXCR, TCRdb re-called the PCR reads, giving one row per CDR3 protein. The sample lists roughly 670,000 distinct CDR3 sequences, around 13% seen once, with 0.79% in the top ten. The source was PBMCs, collected before TCRalphabeta/CD19-depleted stem cell transplant. Receptors were obtained from a girl aged 2-9 years with congenital amegakaryocytic thrombocytopenia, due to receive a stem cell transplant.

This clonotype was seen more than once but under ten times. This sequence joins TRBV20-1 and TRBJ2-3; D is perhaps TRBD2 (6 bases). The ends were cut back, 7 bases at V and 1 base at J, with 18 bases in the middle. Germline assignment: CDR1 DFQATT and CDR2 SNEGSKA (reference sequence). The CDR3 consists of 15 residues. The CDR3 DNA reads as TGCAGTGGCTATTATCCGCCTAGCGGCACAGATACGCAGTATTTT. It is translated as CSGYYPPSGTDTQYF.

The CDR3 DNA reads TGTGCCAGCAGCTCGAGCCTACTAGCGGGGCACAATGAGCAGTTCTTC. This gives the protein CASSSSLLAGHNEQFF. The chain links TRBV11-2 to TRBJ2-1; TRBD2 aligns across 10 bases. CDR3 length: 16 amino acids. CDR1 is SGHAT, CDR2 FQNNGV, per germline. The V segment lost 4 bases and the J segment 5 bases; nucleotides outside the gene matches: 8.

Comment on this clonotype: A single base separates this from a much larger clone, so it may be a read error. The V gene is TRBV20-1, the J gene TRBJ2-3; D call uncertain. CDR1 and CDR2 from the germline V gene are DFQATT and SNEGSKA (reference sequence). The CDR3 is 11 amino acids. The CDR3, as DNA: TGCAGTGCCCACCACGGAGATACGCAGAATTTT. It encodes CSAHHGDTQNF.

The rearrangement links TRBV3-1 to TRBJ2-3; the match to TRBD2 covers 14 bases. The V and J ends lost 11 bases and 4 bases, in that order; junction bases with no gene match: 14. The CDR3 contains 17 residues. CDR1 is LGHDT and CDR2 is YNNKEL in the germline V gene (reference sequence). The CDR3 spells CASSHTGTSGSADTQYF. The CDR3 DNA reads as TGTGCCTCCTCACACACCGGGACTAGCGGGAGTGCAGATACGCAGTATTTT.

This clonotype was seen a handful of times. This chain joins TRBV12-3 or TRBV12-4 and TRBJ1-2, with 11 bases aligning to TRBD1. J was trimmed by 8 bases and V by 6 bases; bases with no gene match: 8. The CDR3 runs 14 residues. The DNA of the CDR3 is TGTGCCAGCAGCGAGAGAGGGACAGGGGGAGGCTACACCTTC. Translated: CASSERGTGGGYTF.

The chain joins TRBV12-3 or TRBV12-4 to TRBJ2-7, with no clear D. The CDR3 runs 13 residues. Between the trimmed V and J ends, which lost 5 bases and 7 bases, there was a span of 15 bases. This chain's CDR3 is CASSLRVQSEQYF. CDR3 nucleotide sequence: TGTGCCAGCAGTCTCCGGGTACAATCAGAGCAGTACTTC.

The chain combines TRBV3-1 with TRBJ2-7; D is undetermined. The CDR3 totals 14 residues. The V and J ends lost 1 base and 2 bases respectively, with 9 bases between them. Germline V gene lookup returns CDR1 LGHDT and CDR2 YNNKEL (reference sequence). CDR3 coding DNA: TGTGCCAGCAGCCAAGCAACAACACCCTACGAGCAGTACTTC. Protein sequence: CASSQATTPYEQYF.

This clonotype was seen many times. The rearrangement joins TRBV20-1 to TRBJ2-1, with 8 bases that match TRBD2. Trimming cost V 4 bases and J 1 base; bases outside gene matches: 6. This CDR3 region has 15 residues. The V gene's germline CDR1 is DFQATT and CDR2 SNEGSKA (reference sequence). The CDR3 reads CSAIIAGRSYNEQFF. CDR3 coding DNA: TGCAGTGCTATTATAGCGGGAAGATCCTACAATGAGCAGTTCTTC.

In the case of this clonotype: Relative to the germline gene, one junction end is altered; a read error may explain this. The chain uses TRBV19 and TRBJ1-2, with TRBD1 as a possible D gene (6 bases). Per the germline V gene, CDR1 is LNHDA and CDR2 is SQIVND (reference sequence). There are 14 residues in the CDR3. CDR3 DNA sequence: TGTGCCAGTAATTGGCTGGGGGCTAACTATGGCGACACCTTC. Translating gives CASNWLGANYGDTF.

This clonotype appeared many times. The rearrangement joins TRBV4-1 to TRBJ2-1, with unresolved D. V gave up 1 base and J gave up 3 bases, with 7 bases separating them. The CDR3 consists of 14 residues. Germline CDR1 MGHRA, CDR2 YSYEKL. The CDR3 nucleotides read TGCGCCAGCAGCCAAGTGGGTAACTACAATGAGCAGTTCTTC. This codes for CASSQVGNYNEQFF.

This clonotype was picked up a small number of times. This sequence joins TRBV7-9 and TRBJ1-2; 10 bases match TRBD1. This CDR3 is 16 amino acids long. The V gene end was trimmed by 5 bases and the J gene end by 8 bases; junction bases not matched to a gene: 14. Germline lookup yields CDR1 SEHNR and CDR2 FQNEAQ (reference sequence). Here the CDR3 DNA reads TGTGCCAGCAGCATAAGTTCCGGGACAGGGGTTCGAGGCTACACCTTC. Translating it yields CASSISSGTGVRGYTF.

The CDR3 region has the DNA TGTGCCAGTAGTAGGGACAGGACCTCTGGGGCCAACGTCCTGACTTTC. Its translation: CASSRDRTSGANVLTF. This chain links TRBV19 with TRBJ2-6, with TRBD1 identical over 8 bases. The trim removed 4 bases at V and 0 bases at J, leaving 2 bases unmatched. In germline, CDR1 is LNHDA, CDR2 SQIVND (reference sequence). There are 16 residues in the CDR3.